One and the same sample provided the 30 T cell receptor beta chains below, sequenced in a study of blood T cell repertoires in COVID-19. The method was immunoSEQ multiplex PCR; TCRdb's version includes in-frame clones alone and lacks a portion of them. The data contain just under 80,000 clones, around 90% of them seen just once; the ten biggest clones take up under 55%. Sequenced input: peripheral blood. These receptors all come from a human donor in a cohort sampled during active COVID-19.

This clone came up once. Other DNA sequences in the sample encode the same CDR3. V and J are TRBV9 and TRBJ2-3, with TRBD2 matching over 8 bases. The CDR3 runs to 15 residues. V gave up 4 bases and J gave up 0 bases; unmatched junction bases: 4. Germline V gene lookup returns CDR1 SGDLS and CDR2 YYNGEE. CDR3 in DNA: TGTGCCAGCAGCTCAACTAGCGGTAGCACAGATACGCAGTATTTT. It translates to CASSSTSGSTDTQYF.

This chain uses TRBV4-2 with TRBJ1-5; 7 bases are a match to TRBD1. Germline V CDR1 and CDR2: LGHNA, YNFKEQ. Trimming cost V 1 base and J 1 base; bases outside gene matches: 4. The CDR3 has 16 residues. Here the CDR3 reads CASSQGAGGSNQPQHF. In DNA form, the CDR3 reads TGTGCCAGCAGCCAAGGGGCAGGGGGGAGCAATCAGCCCCAGCATTTT.

The chain links TRBV27 to TRBJ1-2, with TRBD1 identical over 11 bases. The CDR3 has 15 residues. The V gene's germline CDR1 is MNHEY and CDR2 SMNVEV (reference sequence). The J segment lost 4 bases and the V segment lost 1 base, leaving 2 bases of the junction unmatched. This chain's CDR3 is CASSLYGTGGYGYTF. The CDR3 DNA is TGTGCCAGCAGTTTATACGGGACAGGGGGCTATGGCTACACCTTC.

This clone was counted once. This sequence joins TRBV11-3 and TRBJ2-1; 7 nucleotides match TRBD2. The CDR3 is made up of 14 amino acids. Looked up from germline, CDR1 is SGHNT and CDR2 is YENEEA. The trim removed 1 base at V and 9 bases at J, leaving 6 bases unmatched. This CDR3 reads CASSLGGRNGEQFF. The CDR3 coding sequence is TGTGCCAGCAGCTTAGGCGGGAGAAATGGTGAGCAGTTCTTC.

The chain joins TRBV4-1 to TRBJ1-2; D possibly corresponds to TRBD1 (6 bases). Germline assignment: CDR1 MGHRA and CDR2 YSYEKL. The CDR3 runs 13 residues. Trimming removed 5 bases at V and 3 bases at J, with 10 bases between. The CDR3 sequence is CASSWAGDYGYTF. The CDR3 DNA reads as TGCGCCAGCAGCTGGGCAGGGGACTATGGCTACACCTTC.

The chain carries TRBV5-4 and TRBJ1-2; weak D call: TRBD1 (6 bases). Trimming took 2 bases from V and 7 from J, leaving 9 bases between them. Germline CDR1 SGHNT, CDR2 YYREEE (reference sequence). This CDR3 comprises 12 residues. The CDR3 region has the DNA TGTGCCAGCAGCTTAAACAGGGCTGGCTACACCTTC. It yields the protein CASSLNRAGYTF.

The V and J genes are TRBV5-1 and TRBJ1-2; D might be TRBD1 (6 bases). Trimming shortened V by 2 bases and J by 10 bases, and 24 bases separated the two germline ends. Germline CDR1 reads SGHRS; CDR2 reads YFSETQ. CDR3 length: 16 amino acids. The CDR3 reads CASSLTSLRDTDVYTF. DNA of the CDR3: TGCGCCAGCAGCTTAACGTCTCTTAGGGACACAGACGTCTACACCTTC.

V gene TRBV2 combines with J gene TRBJ2-5; 10 bases align to TRBD2. V lost 7 bases to trimming and J lost 4 bases; unmatched junction nucleotides: 9. The CDR3 is made up of 15 amino acids. The germline V gene encodes CDR1 SNHLY and CDR2 FYNNEI. CDR3 DNA sequence: TGTGCCAGCACACTACTAGCGGGGACACTAGAGACCCAGTACTTC. Its translation: CASTLLAGTLETQYF.

This chain connects TRBV9 to TRBJ2-7; TRBD1 matches 10 bases. CDR1 SGDLS and CDR2 YYNGEE come from the germline V gene. J lost 4 bases, V lost 0 bases, and 7 bases had no gene match. There are 16 residues in the CDR3. Here the CDR3 DNA reads TGTGCCAGCAGCGTAGAGGGACAGGGGTCCCAATACGAGCAGTACTTC. It is translated as CASSVEGQGSQYEQYF.

V usage is TRBV5-1 and J usage is TRBJ2-1, with TRBD2 matching over 10 bases. J gave up 8 bases and V 6 bases, and 8 bases lay outside the gene matches. There are 14 residues in the CDR3. The germline V gene has CDR1 SGHRS and CDR2 YFSETQ. The DNA of the CDR3 is TGCGCCAGCAAGGGCCTAGCGGGAGTTTATGAGCAGTTCTTC. Protein: CASKGLAGVYEQFF.

The chain has TRBV7-2 and TRBJ2-3, with TRBD1 matching 7 bases. CDR1 and CDR2 (germline): SGHTA, FQGNSA. Germline trimming cut 5 bases from V and 9 bases from J; bases unmatched to any gene: 14. CDR3 length: 15 residues. The DNA for the CDR3 is TGTGCCAGCAGCCCCCAGAGGGGGCAGGAAGAAACGCAGTATTTT. Residues: CASSPQRGQEETQYF.

The genes are TRBV9 and TRBJ2-1, with D tentatively TRBD2 (6 bases). Trimming took off 0 bases at V and 8 bases at J, with 15 bases between the two ends. This CDR3 contains 15 residues. Per germline, CDR1 SGDLS and CDR2 YYNGEE. The DNA of the CDR3 is TGTGCCAGCAGCGTAGCGGGGGACCTTCTAGATGAGCAGTTCTTC. It yields the protein CASSVAGDLLDEQFF.

V usage is TRBV29-1 and J usage is TRBJ2-2; 9 nucleotides agree with TRBD2. Germline V gene sequence: CDR1 SQVTM, CDR2 ANQGSEA. The CDR3 consists of 17 residues. The junction had 9 bases not matched to a gene; V was cut back by 3 bases and J by 1 base. The CDR3 DNA reads as TGCAGCGTTGATGGGTCGGCGGGGGGGTGGAACACCGGGGAGCTGTTTTTT. It is translated as CSVDGSAGGWNTGELFF.

The genes are TRBV2 and TRBJ2-1; TRBD1 agrees at 9 bases. The germline V gene encodes CDR1 SNHLY and CDR2 FYNNEI. V gave up 7 bases and J gave up 5 bases; unmatched junction bases: 3. This CDR3 comprises 13 residues. CDR3 DNA sequence: TGTGCCAGCACGGGGACAGGGCACAATGAGCAGTTCTTC. Its translation is CASTGTGHNEQFF.

The chain combines TRBV24-1 with TRBJ2-3; a possible D gene is TRBD2 (5 bases). Trimming removed 7 bases at V and 2 bases at J, with 18 bases between. Germline V gene sequence: CDR1 KGHDR, CDR2 SFDVKD. The CDR3 runs 16 residues. This CDR3 is CATSQAEMTNTDTQYF. CDR3 bases: TGTGCCACCAGCCAAGCAGAGATGACTAACACAGATACGCAGTATTTT.

The chain recombines TRBV18 with TRBJ2-7; 9 nucleotides match TRBD1. Germline CDR1 reads KGHSH; CDR2 reads LQKENI. The CDR3 totals 14 residues. The ends lost 3 bases at V and 5 bases at J; junction bases unmatched: 5. The CDR3 DNA follows: TGTGCCAGCTCACCGAGGACAGGGGACCACGAGCAGTACTTC. Residues: CASSPRTGDHEQYF. The full variable domain, completed using reference TRBV18 and TRBJ2-7, is NAGVMQNPRHLVRRRGQEARLRCSPMKGHSHVYWYRQLPEEGLKFMVYLQKENIIDESGMPKERFSAEFPKEGPSILRIQQVVRGDSAAYFCASSPRTGDHEQYFGPGTRLTVT.

The V call is TRBV6-5, the J call TRBJ1-1, with 11 bases matching TRBD1. Trimming removed 8 bases from V and 8 bases from J; junction bases left unmatched: 7. The CDR3 totals 13 residues. The germline CDR1 and CDR2 sequences are MNHEY and SVGAGI. CDR3 DNA sequence: TGTGCCAGCTACTTGGACAGGGGGCTAGAAGCTTTCTTT. Translating it yields CASYLDRGLEAFF.

The genes are TRBV7-6 and TRBJ1-3, with D perhaps TRBD1 (5 bases). This CDR3 is built from 17 residues. Germline V CDR1 and CDR2: SGHVS, FNYEAQ. Trimming cost V 6 bases and J 3 bases, with 21 bases left between them. The chain's CDR3 is CASSQVARVSGGNTIYF. The DNA for the CDR3 is TGTGCCAGCAGTCAAGTCGCCAGGGTTTCAGGTGGAAACACCATATATTTT. The entire variable domain, with the rest obtained from reference TRBV7-6 and TRBJ1-3, is as follows: GAGVSQSPRYKVTKRGQDVALRCDPISGHVSLYWYRQALGQGPEFLTYFNYEAQQDKSGLPNDRFSAERPEGSISTLTIQRTEQRDSAMYRCASSQVARVSGGNTIYFGEGSWLTVV.

V and J are TRBV6-2 or TRBV6-3 and TRBJ2-2; TRBD1 is a possible D gene (5 bases). The CDR3 is 17 amino acids. V was shortened by 5 bases and J by 1 base, with 17 bases between the two germline ends. Germline V gene lookup returns CDR1 MNHEY and CDR2 SVGEGT. As DNA, the CDR3 is TGTGCCAGCAGTCTCTTGATGGGCAGGGAGAACACCGGGGAGCTGTTTTTT. It specifies CASSLLMGRENTGELFF.

The CDR3 nucleotides are TGTGCCAGCAGCCTCAACCTTTTCCGGGACAGTTCAGAGACCCAGTACTTC. This encodes CASSLNLFRDSSETQYF. The rearrangement uses TRBV5-6 and TRBJ2-5, with 7 bases fitting TRBD1. The germline V gene has CDR1 SGHDT and CDR2 YYEEEE. The CDR3 has 17 amino acids. The junction had 16 bases not matched to a gene; V was cut back by 4 bases and J by 4 bases. Based on the CDR3 plus reference TRBV5-6 and TRBJ2-5, the full variable domain is DAGVTQSPTHLIKTRGQQVTLRCSPKSGHDTVSWYQQALGQGPQFIFQYYEEEERQRGNFPDRFSGHQFPNYSSELNVNALLLGDSALYLCASSLNLFRDSSETQYFGPGTRLLVL.

Concerning this clone: A junction end diverges from the germline sequence, so it may reflect a read error. The chain carries TRBV5-4 and TRBJ1-2; TRBD1 might be the D (6 bases). Per the germline V gene, CDR1 is SGHNT and CDR2 is YYREEE (reference sequence). The CDR3 has 12 residues. The CDR3 DNA follows: TGTGCCGGCAGCTTGGACAGCCCGGGCTACACCTTC. Its protein product is CAGSLDSPGYTF.

V and J are TRBV10-3 and TRBJ2-1; TRBD2 aligns across 15 bases. V was pared by 8 bases and J by 10 bases, with 0 bases of the junction left unmatched. Germline V lookup: CDR1 ENHRY, CDR2 SYGVKD. This CDR3 is built from 12 residues. CDR3 residues: CAIGTSGGEQFF. The CDR3 DNA reads TGTGCCATCGGGACTAGCGGGGGGGAGCAGTTCTTC.

This chain links TRBV2 with TRBJ2-1, with TRBD1 as a possible D gene (6 bases). V was shortened by 1 base and J by 9 bases, with 16 bases between the two germline ends. Germline V gene data show CDR1 as SNHLY and CDR2 as FYNNEI. CDR3 length: 15 residues. Here the CDR3 DNA reads TGTGCCAGCAGTGAAGAGGCAGGGGTCTACTTTGAGCAGTTCTTC. It codes for CASSEEAGVYFEQFF.

Comments on this clone: Other DNA sequences from this sample encode an identical CDR3 as well. The chain links TRBV5-1 to TRBJ2-1; D is unclear. This CDR3 is built from 12 residues. Deletions cut 1 base from V and 6 bases from J, with 5 bases between. Germline V gene sequence: CDR1 SGHRS, CDR2 YFSETQ. The CDR3: CASSLPSNEQFF. The CDR3 bases are TGCGCCAGCAGCTTGCCGAGCAATGAGCAGTTCTTC.

The V gene is TRBV30, the J gene TRBJ2-3; tentative D call: TRBD2 (6 bases). From germline, CDR1 is GTSNPN and CDR2 SVGIG (reference sequence). CDR3 length equals 15 residues. Trimming took 5 bases from V and 2 from J, leaving 17 bases between them. The CDR3 nucleotides are TGTGCCTGGGCGGAGGGGTTAGCGGACACAGATACGCAGTATTTT. It codes for CAWAEGLADTDTQYF.

This chain joins TRBV4-2 and TRBJ2-1; 7 bases fit TRBD2. V lost 2 bases to trimming and J lost 8 bases; unmatched junction nucleotides: 3. CDR1 and CDR2 from the germline V gene are LGHNA and YNFKEQ. The CDR3 loop spans 13 amino acids. CDR3 bases: TGTGCCAGCAGCCAAACTAGCGAGGATGAGCAGTTCTTC. It is translated as CASSQTSEDEQFF.

The genes are TRBV9 and TRBJ2-1; TRBD1 agrees at 9 bases. This CDR3 contains 14 residues. J was trimmed by 5 bases and V by 2 bases; bases with no gene match: 2. The germline V gene encodes CDR1 SGDLS and CDR2 YYNGEE. The CDR3 here is CASSVGQGNNEQFF. CDR3 nucleotides: TGTGCCAGCAGCGTTGGACAGGGGAACAATGAGCAGTTCTTC.

The chain has TRBV29-1 and TRBJ2-2; TRBD1 matches 9 bases. The CDR3 has 14 amino acids. The trim removed 5 bases at V and 3 bases at J, leaving 4 bases unmatched. The germline CDR1 and CDR2 sequences are SQVTM and ANQGSEA. The CDR3 DNA reads as TGCAGCGTTTTAAGGACAGGGGACACCGGGGAGCTGTTTTTT. It is translated as CSVLRTGDTGELFF.

V usage is TRBV19 and J usage is TRBJ2-3, with 13 bases identical to TRBD2. V shed 7 bases, J shed 6 bases, and the junction held 13 bases outside the gene matches. The CDR3 is made up of 17 amino acids. Germline V gene lookup returns CDR1 LNHDA and CDR2 SQIVND (reference sequence). The CDR3 loop reads CASKAPGLAGEEDTQYF. The CDR3, as DNA: TGTGCCAGTAAAGCCCCCGGACTAGCGGGGGAGGAGGATACGCAGTATTTT.

This chain connects TRBV2 to TRBJ1-3; 9 bases agree with TRBD1. The junction had 13 bases not matched to a gene; V was cut back by 8 bases and J by 2 bases. Germline CDR1 and CDR2: SNHLY and FYNNEI. This CDR3 comprises 17 residues. The CDR3 DNA reads TGTGCCAGCGACCGGGACAGGGCTTTCTTTACTGGAAACACCATATATTTT. Amino acids: CASDRDRAFFTGNTIYF.